The clone carrying this T cell receptor beta chain was seen ten or more times. What it recognizes is unknown. This entry is derived from a study of CD8 T cells in ankylosing spondylitis. General study results and limits: Characteristic, it appeared, of ankylosing spondylitis blood was a TCR beta motif of fewer than 10 highly homologous variants. The authors reported significant enrichment of disease-linked clones in matched ankylosing spondylitis synovial fluid. Reactive arthritis synovial fluid and blood previously showed some of these motif variants.

The V and J ends lost 3 bases and 4 bases, in that order; junction bases with no gene match: 8. The CDR3 runs to 15 residues. By quantitative 5'-RACE with molecular barcodes, the TCR beta libraries were made. TCRdb reanalysed the 5' RACE reads using MiXCR and keeps one entry per CDR3 protein. The sample lists 200,000 to 250,000 distinct CDR3 sequences; roughly a tenth were seen once. The chain couples TRBV12-3 or TRBV12-4 to TRBJ2-5; 7 bases map to TRBD2. Sequencing was carried out using blood, either unsorted or a sorted T cell fraction (not recorded which). This TCR was sampled from a male donor with ankylosing spondylitis or in good health (not recorded which). This chain's CDR3 is CASSFSVGEGETQYF. The CDR3 coding sequence is TGTGCCAGCAGTTTTAGCGTGGGGGAGGGAGAGACCCAGTACTTC.